Listed below are T cell receptor beta chains from one sample, sequenced in a study of T cells in Graves' hyperthyroidism and ophthalmopathy. TCRdb independently ran MiXCR on the multiplex PCR reads; one entry per CDR3 protein. The sample records hundreds of thousands of distinct CDR3 sequences, roughly 14% being singletons. Sample: blood. The source of these receptors is a man between 18 and 29 years old with Graves' ophthalmopathy. The CDR3 runs from the conserved cysteine through the conserved F or W. D genes are given only for firm matches. Not all rows give a size; the values are once, few, many and, for expanded clones, a class.

j_call clone_size d_call v_call cdr3_aa cdr3_nt
TRBJ2-5 . . TRBV6-1 CASSYQTRQETQYF TGTGCCAGCTCATACCAGACACGGCAAGAGACCCAGTACTTC
TRBJ2-4 many TRBD1 TRBV24-1 CATSVSWTGAKNIQYF TGTGCCACCAGTGTCTCCTGGACAGGGGCCAAAAACATTCAGTACTTC
TRBJ2-5 few . TRBV5-6 CASSLRGVQETQYF TGTGCCAGCAGCTTGAGGGGGGTACAAGAGACCCAGTACTTC
TRBJ2-7 . . TRBV5-5 CAGSPEVGEQYF TGTGCCGGCAGCCCGGAGGTAGGGGAGCAGTACTTC
TRBJ2-3 . TRBD2 TRBV12-3/TRBV12-4 CASSLAGLAGGFSTDTQYF TGTGCCAGCAGTTTAGCGGGACTAGCGGGGGGATTTAGCACAGATACGCAGTATTTT
TRBJ1-2 many . TRBV18 CASSPLEGDGYTF TGTGCCAGCTCACCTCTCGAGGGGGATGGCTACACCTTC
TRBJ1-4 . . TRBV5-5 CASSPLGETNEKLFF TGTGCCAGCAGCCCACTGGGGGAGACTAATGAAAAACTGTTTTTT
TRBJ1-1 many . TRBV6-1 CASGITVSTEAFF TGTGCCAGCGGTATTACAGTGAGCACTGAAGCTTTCTTT
TRBJ1-1 many . TRBV29-1 CSGSRGTEAFF TGCAGCGGCTCACGAGGTACTGAAGCTTTCTTT
TRBJ1-4 many . TRBV13 CASSLGPTEEKLFF TGTGCCAGCAGCTTGGGCCCGACGGAGGAAAAACTGTTTTTT
TRBJ1-1 many . TRBV3-1 CASSQGQVEAFF TGTGCCAGCAGCCAAGGGCAGGTAGAAGCTTTCTTT
TRBJ1-2 . . TRBV9 CASSVSSREGGYTF TGTGCCAGCAGCGTATCATCAAGGGAGGGCGGCTACACCTTC
TRBJ1-6 few . TRBV10-2 CASRPDGSYNSPLHF TGCGCCAGCAGACCAGACGGCTCCTATAATTCACCCCTCCACTTT
TRBJ2-1 few TRBD2 TRBV11-2 CASSLDRGLAGVRDEQFF TGTGCCAGCAGCTTAGATAGGGGGCTAGCGGGAGTTAGAGATGAGCAGTTCTTC
TRBJ1-4 few . TRBV20-1 CSASAANEKLFF TGCAGTGCTAGTGCGGCTAATGAAAAACTGTTTTTT
TRBJ1-2 many TRBD1 TRBV7-2 CASSLGRGRLDGYTF TGTGCCAGCAGCCTCGGAAGGGGGCGCTTGGATGGCTACACCTTC
TRBJ2-1 . TRBD2 TRBV5-5 CASSLAGGPDEQFF TGTGCCAGCAGCCTAGCGGGAGGGCCAGATGAGCAGTTCTTC
TRBJ1-5 many . TRBV18 CASSPGGSNQPQHF TGTGCCAGCTCACCAGGGGGGAGCAATCAGCCCCAGCATTTT
TRBJ1-1 . . TRBV20-1 CSARDLPARNTEAFF TGCAGTGCTAGAGATCTCCCCGCTCGGAACACTGAAGCTTTCTTT
TRBJ1-2 many . TRBV20-1 CSAWGRDKDYGYTF TGCAGTGCTTGGGGCAGGGATAAGGACTATGGCTACACCTTC
TRBJ2-7 few . TRBV6-6 CASSYGGQYF TGTGCCAGCAGTTACGGGGGGCAGTACTTC
TRBJ2-7 many . TRBV20-1 CSASGFSYEQYF TGCAGTGCTAGCGGGTTCTCCTACGAGCAGTACTTC